These T cell receptor beta chains were read from a single sample in a study of blood T cell repertoires in COVID-19. Method: immunoSEQ multiplex PCR; TCRdb's copy keeps in-frame clones and lacks some. This sample has more than 75,000 clones, with around nine tenths found just once. The sample was peripheral blood. Receptors originate from a man aged 50-59 years with acute or convalescent COVID-19. CDR3s leave out the opening cysteine and the closing phenylalanine or tryptophan. Fields, in order: J gene, V gene, clone size, CDR3 protein. Clone size is not always given. Where it is, it says once, few, many or a class for expanded clones.

TRBJ2-1 TRBV2 once ASSDWHNNEQF
TRBJ1-1 TRBV28 . ASSSSGGGNTEAF
TRBJ2-7 TRBV3-1/TRBV3-2 . ASSQGAAGSYEQY
TRBJ1-1 TRBV5-6 . ASSPGRGLLNTEAF
TRBJ2-1 TRBV6-5 . ASKASGSYGEQF
TRBJ1-1 TRBV7-2 . ASSLSKDIVTEAF
TRBJ2-3 TRBV7-6 . ASSLTSGSDTQY
TRBJ2-3 TRBV7-8 . ASSLVRGGNTRTDTQY
TRBJ2-1 TRBV5-4 . ASSRDSEASYNEQF
TRBJ2-7 TRBV5-1 . ASSLRQGRYEQY
TRBJ1-2 TRBV9 . ASSEGQGHYGYT
TRBJ1-3 TRBV27 . ASSFRLEARDTIY
TRBJ1-6 TRBV29-1 . SVAEQGRNSPLH
TRBJ2-2 TRBV10-1 . ASNTGGSGLASTGELF
TRBJ2-2 TRBV4-2 . ASSHSLQADYTGELF
TRBJ1-2 TRBV6-6 . ASSYGGPLDYGYT
TRBJ1-2 TRBV15 few ATSGGQANYGYT
TRBJ2-1 TRBV7-3 . ASSFLGVNEQF
TRBJ2-7 TRBV28 once ASSSDRGSYEQY
TRBJ1-3 TRBV5-1 few ASSLADSNFPTSSGNTIY
TRBJ1-2 TRBV29-1 . SVNGLENPRDGYT
TRBJ2-2 TRBV5-3 . ARSPPTGELF
TRBJ1-6 TRBV7-2 few ASSLGGQGDEPLH
TRBJ1-1 TRBV3-1/TRBV3-2 once ASSQDSRVRNTEAF
TRBJ2-2 TRBV7-9 . ASSSHIGQSNTGELF
TRBJ2-5 TRBV6-5 . ASNQGAGETQY
TRBJ2-3 TRBV4-3 once ASSLRATGTVFGTQY
TRBJ2-3 TRBV4-3 . ASSQTSGGPDTQY
TRBJ2-3 TRBV19 . ASSSYTDTQY